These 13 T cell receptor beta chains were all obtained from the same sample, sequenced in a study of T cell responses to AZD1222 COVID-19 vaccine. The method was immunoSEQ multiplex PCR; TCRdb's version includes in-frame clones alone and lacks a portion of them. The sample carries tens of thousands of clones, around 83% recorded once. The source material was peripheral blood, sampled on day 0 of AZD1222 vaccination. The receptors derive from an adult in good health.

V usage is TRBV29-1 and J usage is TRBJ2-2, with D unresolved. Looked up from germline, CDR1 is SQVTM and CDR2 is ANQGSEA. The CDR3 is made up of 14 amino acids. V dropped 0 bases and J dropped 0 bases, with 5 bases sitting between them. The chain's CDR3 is CSVEEQPNTGELFF. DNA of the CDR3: TGCAGCGTTGAAGAACAGCCGAACACCGGGGAGCTGTTTTTT.

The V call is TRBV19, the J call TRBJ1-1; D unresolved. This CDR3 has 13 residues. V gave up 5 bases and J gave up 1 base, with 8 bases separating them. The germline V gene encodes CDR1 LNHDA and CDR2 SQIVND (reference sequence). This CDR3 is CASSLASNTEAFF. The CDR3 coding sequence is TGTGCCAGTAGTCTTGCATCGAACACTGAAGCTTTCTTT.

CDR3 DNA sequence: TGTGCCAGCAGCCAATCCCAAGGACACGTGAATCAGCCCCAGCATTTT. This codes for CASSQSQGHVNQPQHF. This chain connects TRBV4-2 to TRBJ1-5; D perhaps matches TRBD1 (5 bases). This CDR3 spans 16 amino acids. The germline V gene encodes CDR1 LGHNA and CDR2 YNFKEQ. V was shortened by 2 bases and J by 4 bases, with 15 bases between the two germline ends.

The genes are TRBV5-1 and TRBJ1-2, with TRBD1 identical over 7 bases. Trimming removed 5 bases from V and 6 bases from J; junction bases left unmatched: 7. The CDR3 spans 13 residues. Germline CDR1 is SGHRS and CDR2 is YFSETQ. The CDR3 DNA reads TGCGCCAGCAGGCCAGGGACAGAGGATGGCTACACCTTC. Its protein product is CASRPGTEDGYTF.

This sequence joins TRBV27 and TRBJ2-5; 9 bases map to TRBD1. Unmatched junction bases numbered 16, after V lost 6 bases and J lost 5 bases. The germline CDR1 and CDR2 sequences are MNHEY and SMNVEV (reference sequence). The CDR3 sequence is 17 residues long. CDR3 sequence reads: CASSPQIRTGAGETQYF. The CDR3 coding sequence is TGTGCCAGCAGCCCCCAAATCCGGACAGGGGCCGGGGAGACCCAGTACTTC.

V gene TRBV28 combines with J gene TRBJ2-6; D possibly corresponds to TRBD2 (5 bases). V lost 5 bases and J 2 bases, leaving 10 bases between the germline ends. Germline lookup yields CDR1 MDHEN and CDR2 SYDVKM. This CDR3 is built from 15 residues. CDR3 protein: CASSRTGAGANVLTF. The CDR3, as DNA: TGTGCCAGCAGTCGGACCGGGGCTGGGGCCAACGTCCTGACTTTC.

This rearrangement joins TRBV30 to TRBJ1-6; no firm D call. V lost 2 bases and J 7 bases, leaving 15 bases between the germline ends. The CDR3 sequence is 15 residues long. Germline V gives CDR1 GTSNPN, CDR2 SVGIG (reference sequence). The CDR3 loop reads CAWSKYELRNSPLHF. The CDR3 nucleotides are TGTGCCTGGAGTAAGTACGAGCTCAGGAATTCACCCCTCCACTTT.

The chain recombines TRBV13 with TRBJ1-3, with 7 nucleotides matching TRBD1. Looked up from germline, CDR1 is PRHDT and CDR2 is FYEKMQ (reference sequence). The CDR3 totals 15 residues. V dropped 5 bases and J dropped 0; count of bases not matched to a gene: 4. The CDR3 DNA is TGTGCCAGCAGCCAGGGGGTCCGCTCTGGAAACACCATATATTTT. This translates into CASSQGVRSGNTIYF.

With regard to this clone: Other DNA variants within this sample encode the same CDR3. The CDR3 coding sequence is TGTGCCAGCAGTGAAGCCCGGGGCACCGGGGAGCTGTTTTTT. It translates to CASSEARGTGELFF. The chain joins TRBV2 to TRBJ2-2; D may be TRBD2 (5 bases). The CDR3 sequence is 14 residues long. In germline, CDR1 is SNHLY, CDR2 FYNNEI. Trimming cost V 0 bases and J 4 bases, with 6 bases left between them.

CDR3 residues: CASTRGAMDGYTF. The CDR3 DNA reads TGCGCCAGCACTCGGGGGGCTATGGATGGCTACACCTTC. The rearrangement joins TRBV5-1 to TRBJ1-2; D possibly corresponds to TRBD1 (6 bases). The CDR3 runs 13 residues. V shed 6 bases and J shed 6 bases, with 15 bases lying between them. Germline V gene lookup returns CDR1 SGHRS and CDR2 YFSETQ.

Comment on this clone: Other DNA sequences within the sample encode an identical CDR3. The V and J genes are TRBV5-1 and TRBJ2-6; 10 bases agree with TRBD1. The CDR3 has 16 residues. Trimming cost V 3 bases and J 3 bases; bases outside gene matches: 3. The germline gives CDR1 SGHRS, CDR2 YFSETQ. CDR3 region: CASSWTGGGGANVLTF. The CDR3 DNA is TGCGCCAGCAGCTGGACAGGGGGGGGTGGGGCCAACGTCCTGACTTTC. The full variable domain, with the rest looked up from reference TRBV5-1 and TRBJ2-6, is KAGVTQTPRYLIKTRGQQVTLSCSPISGHRSVSWYQQTPGQGLQFLFEYFSETQRNKGNFPGRFSGRQFSNSRSEMNVSTLELGDSALYLCASSWTGGGGANVLTFGAGSRLTVL.

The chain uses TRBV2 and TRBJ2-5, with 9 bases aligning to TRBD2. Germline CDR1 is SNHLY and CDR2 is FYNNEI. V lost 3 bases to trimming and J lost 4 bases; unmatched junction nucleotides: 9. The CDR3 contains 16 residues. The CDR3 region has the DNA TGTGCCAGCAGTGACCCTAGCGGGGAAACTGGAGAGACCCAGTACTTC. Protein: CASSDPSGETGETQYF.

The CDR3: CAISEPGSPGVDTQYF. The CDR3 nucleotides read TGTGCCATCAGTGAGCCGGGGTCCCCCGGAGTAGATACGCAGTATTTT. The rearrangement joins TRBV10-3 to TRBJ2-3, with a weak D call TRBD2 (5 bases). Trimming shortened V by 2 bases and J by 5 bases, and 17 bases separated the two germline ends. The germline CDR1 and CDR2 sequences are ENHRY and SYGVKD. This CDR3 spans 16 amino acids.